This is a list of T cell receptor beta chains from one sample in a study of shared clonotypes between healthy human individuals. Sequencing used immunoSEQ multiplex PCR; TCRdb keeps in-frame clones, though not all of them. The sample holds some 2,000,000 clones; 95% are singletons and the top ten take approximately 0.13%. Sequenced: naive CD4+ T cells sorted from blood. The receptors were gathered from a man aged 18 to 29 in good health. The CDR3 runs from the conserved cysteine through the conserved F or W. The D gene is left open where the match is weak. The size entry is marked missing in some rows and otherwise reads once, few, many or a size class.

v_gene: TRBV28
abundance: NA
d_gene: NA
j_gene: TRBJ2-7
CDR3aa: CASRGRVRVLEQYF
CDR3nt: TGTGCCAGCAGGGGCCGGGTAAGGGTCTTGGAGCAGTACTTC

v_gene: TRBV6-1
abundance: NA
d_gene: NA
j_gene: TRBJ2-7
CDR3aa: CASSDQTSSYEQYF
CDR3nt: TGTGCCAGCAGTGATCAAACCAGCTCCTACGAGCAGTACTTC

v_gene: TRBV30
abundance: NA
d_gene: NA
j_gene: TRBJ2-7
CDR3aa: CACDGFGLGEQYF
CDR3nt: TGTGCCTGCGACGGGTTTGGTTTGGGCGAGCAGTACTTC

v_gene: TRBV5-6
abundance: NA
d_gene: TRBD1
j_gene: TRBJ2-4
CDR3aa: CASSSGTGGMLEAKNIQYF
CDR3nt: TGTGCCAGCAGCTCCGGGACAGGGGGTATGCTGGAAGCCAAAAACATTCAGTACTTC

v_gene: TRBV27
abundance: NA
d_gene: NA
j_gene: TRBJ2-7
CDR3aa: CASRLGQPGGSYEQYF
CDR3nt: TGTGCCAGCAGGCTGGGACAGCCAGGGGGGTCCTACGAGCAGTACTTC

v_gene: TRBV7-9
abundance: NA
d_gene: NA
j_gene: TRBJ1-2
CDR3aa: CASSETKSGPQGYGYTF
CDR3nt: TGTGCCAGCAGCGAAACTAAAAGCGGGCCCCAAGGCTATGGCTACACCTTC

v_gene: TRBV15
abundance: NA
d_gene: TRBD1
j_gene: TRBJ2-5
CDR3aa: CATSRGQGETQYF
CDR3nt: TGTGCCACCAGCAGAGGACAGGGAGAGACCCAGTACTTC

v_gene: TRBV11-2
abundance: NA
d_gene: NA
j_gene: TRBJ2-7
CDR3aa: CASSLSRDSYEQYF
CDR3nt: TGTGCCAGCAGCTTATCTCGGGACTCCTACGAGCAGTACTTC

v_gene: TRBV7-2
abundance: NA
d_gene: NA
j_gene: TRBJ2-7
CDR3aa: CASSLAVSGSYEQYF
CDR3nt: TGTGCCAGCAGCTTAGCGGTTAGCGGCTCCTACGAGCAGTACTTC

v_gene: TRBV5-4
abundance: NA
d_gene: TRBD1
j_gene: TRBJ2-5
CDR3aa: CASSPRQGFQETQYF
CDR3nt: TGTGCCAGCAGCCCCAGACAGGGATTCCAAGAGACCCAGTACTTC

v_gene: TRBV11-3
abundance: NA
d_gene: NA
j_gene: TRBJ2-2
CDR3aa: CASPYRLFGTGELFF
CDR3nt: TGTGCCAGTCCCTATAGACTTTTCGGCACCGGGGAGCTGTTTTTT

v_gene: TRBV4-1
abundance: NA
d_gene: TRBD2
j_gene: TRBJ2-5
CDR3aa: CASSQVGTTKETQYF
CDR3nt: TGCGCCAGCAGCCAAGTCGGGACTACCAAAGAGACCCAGTACTTC

v_gene: TRBV11-2
abundance: NA
d_gene: NA
j_gene: TRBJ2-3
CDR3aa: CASSPTRSTDTQYF
CDR3nt: TGTGCCAGCAGCCCGACTCGGAGCACAGATACGCAGTATTTT

v_gene: TRBV11-2
abundance: NA
d_gene: TRBD1
j_gene: TRBJ1-1
CDR3aa: CASSFTQGAKAFF
CDR3nt: TGTGCCAGCAGCTTCACACAGGGGGCGAAAGCTTTCTTT

v_gene: TRBV18
abundance: once
d_gene: TRBD2
j_gene: TRBJ2-7
CDR3aa: CASRPGGYEQYF
CDR3nt: TGTGCCAGCCGACCGGGGGGCTACGAGCAGTACTTC

v_gene: TRBV6-4
abundance: NA
d_gene: TRBD1
j_gene: TRBJ1-2
CDR3aa: CASSAGQGAYGYTF
CDR3nt: TGTGCCAGCAGTGCGGGACAGGGGGCCTATGGCTACACCTTC

v_gene: TRBV30
abundance: NA
d_gene: NA
j_gene: TRBJ2-5
CDR3aa: CAWNTISMETQYF
CDR3nt: TGTGCCTGGAACACGATTTCAATGGAGACCCAGTACTTC

v_gene: TRBV10-3
abundance: NA
d_gene: NA
j_gene: TRBJ2-3
CDR3aa: CAISPYSGGTSDTQYF
CDR3nt: TGTGCCATCAGCCCTTACTCCGGGGGCACCAGTGATACGCAGTATTTT

v_gene: TRBV5-1
abundance: NA
d_gene: TRBD2
j_gene: TRBJ2-5
CDR3aa: CASSLNPLAGEETQYF
CDR3nt: TGCGCCAGCAGCTTGAATCCCCTAGCGGGGGAAGAGACCCAGTACTTC

v_gene: TRBV10-3
abundance: NA
d_gene: TRBD1
j_gene: TRBJ2-5
CDR3aa: CAISPLGQAGETQYF
CDR3nt: TGTGCCATCAGTCCCTTGGGACAGGCCGGCGAGACCCAGTACTTC

v_gene: TRBV10-3
abundance: once
d_gene: NA
j_gene: TRBJ2-7
CDR3aa: CAISDGGSTSSYEQYF
CDR3nt: TGTGCCATCAGTGATGGAGGCAGTACCTCCTCCTACGAGCAGTACTTC

v_gene: TRBV6-1
abundance: NA
d_gene: NA
j_gene: TRBJ1-5
CDR3aa: CASSEREGSFSNQPQHF
CDR3nt: TGTGCCAGCAGTGAAAGGGAGGGATCTTTTAGCAATCAGCCCCAGCATTTT

v_gene: TRBV7-8
abundance: NA
d_gene: TRBD1
j_gene: TRBJ2-1
CDR3aa: CASSPRTGEYGEQFF
CDR3nt: TGTGCCAGCAGCCCTCGGACAGGGGAGTATGGTGAGCAGTTCTTC

v_gene: TRBV18
abundance: NA
d_gene: TRBD1
j_gene: TRBJ2-2
CDR3aa: CASSLNQGDTGELFF
CDR3nt: TGTGCCAGCTCACTCAACCAGGGGGACACCGGGGAGCTGTTTTTT

v_gene: TRBV7-6
abundance: once
d_gene: NA
j_gene: TRBJ1-1
CDR3aa: CASSYGKNTEAFF
CDR3nt: TGTGCCAGCAGCTACGGAAAGAACACTGAAGCTTTCTTT

v_gene: TRBV30
abundance: NA
d_gene: TRBD1
j_gene: TRBJ2-1
CDR3aa: CAWTGDRGSHNEQFF
CDR3nt: TGTGCCTGGACCGGTGACAGGGGGTCCCACAATGAGCAGTTCTTC

v_gene: TRBV28
abundance: NA
d_gene: NA
j_gene: TRBJ1-5
CDR3aa: CASSLIRGLSNQPQHF
CDR3nt: TGTGCCAGCAGTTTAATAAGGGGCCTAAGCAATCAGCCCCAGCATTTT

v_gene: TRBV2
abundance: NA
d_gene: NA
j_gene: TRBJ2-7
CDR3aa: CASSRIQGYEQYF
CDR3nt: TGTGCCAGCAGTCGAATACAGGGTTACGAGCAGTACTTC

v_gene: TRBV28
abundance: NA
d_gene: NA
j_gene: TRBJ2-2
CDR3aa: CASTDGGELFF
CDR3nt: TGTGCCAGCACCGACGGCGGGGAGCTGTTTTTT

v_gene: TRBV30
abundance: few
d_gene: NA
j_gene: TRBJ1-1
CDR3aa: CAWDRLNTEAFF
CDR3nt: TGTGCCTGGGACAGGTTGAACACTGAAGCTTTCTTT

v_gene: TRBV7-9
abundance: NA
d_gene: TRBD1
j_gene: TRBJ2-1
CDR3aa: CASSAGDRGSYNEQFF
CDR3nt: TGTGCCAGCAGCGCCGGGGACAGGGGTTCCTACAATGAGCAGTTCTTC

v_gene: TRBV5-3
abundance: NA
d_gene: NA
j_gene: TRBJ1-5
CDR3aa: CASGFASQHF
CDR3nt: TGTGCCAGCGGGTTTGCTTCCCAGCATTTT

v_gene: TRBV6-5
abundance: NA
d_gene: TRBD1
j_gene: TRBJ1-4
CDR3aa: CASTGTGLGEKLFF
CDR3nt: TGTGCCAGCACTGGGACAGGCTTGGGTGAAAAACTGTTTTTT

v_gene: TRBV2
abundance: NA
d_gene: NA
j_gene: TRBJ1-1
CDR3aa: CASGAESNTEAFF
CDR3nt: TGTGCCAGCGGAGCGGAGTCGAACACTGAAGCTTTCTTT

v_gene: TRBV19
abundance: NA
d_gene: TRBD2
j_gene: TRBJ2-3
CDR3aa: CASRGLAGGRTDTQYF
CDR3nt: TGTGCCAGTCGAGGACTAGCGGGGGGGAGGACAGATACGCAGTATTTT

v_gene: TRBV30
abundance: NA
d_gene: TRBD2
j_gene: TRBJ2-1
CDR3aa: CAWSALLTSGSFNEQFF
CDR3nt: TGTGCCTGGAGTGCCCTCCTGACTAGCGGGAGTTTTAATGAGCAGTTCTTC

v_gene: TRBV9
abundance: NA
d_gene: NA
j_gene: TRBJ2-3
CDR3aa: CASSVNGRRADTQYF
CDR3nt: TGTGCCAGCAGCGTTAACGGGAGACGGGCAGATACGCAGTATTTT

v_gene: TRBV19
abundance: NA
d_gene: TRBD1
j_gene: TRBJ2-5
CDR3aa: CASSTPGQGGETQYF
CDR3nt: TGTGCCAGTAGTACGCCGGGACAGGGAGGAGAGACCCAGTACTTC

v_gene: TRBV10-3
abundance: NA
d_gene: TRBD1
j_gene: TRBJ2-7
CDR3aa: CAMDGTGDPYEQYF
CDR3nt: TGTGCCATGGATGGGACAGGGGATCCCTACGAGCAGTACTTC

v_gene: TRBV30
abundance: NA
d_gene: NA
j_gene: TRBJ2-2
CDR3aa: CAWSSPDRSPNTGELFF
CDR3nt: TGTGCCTGGAGTAGTCCGGACCGTTCCCCGAACACCGGGGAGCTGTTTTTT

v_gene: TRBV4-1
abundance: NA
d_gene: NA
j_gene: TRBJ2-7
CDR3aa: CASSQVRQGNGEQYF
CDR3nt: TGCGCCAGCAGCCAAGTCAGGCAGGGGAACGGCGAGCAGTACTTC

v_gene: TRBV6-5
abundance: NA
d_gene: NA
j_gene: TRBJ1-2
CDR3aa: CASSYSRTGWGYTF
CDR3nt: TGTGCCAGCAGTTACTCCCGGACCGGATGGGGCTACACCTTC